The 27 T cell receptor beta chains listed next were all sequenced from one sample in a study of early T cells in non-severe SARS-CoV-2 infection. TCRdb fed the 5' RACE reads into MiXCR, producing one record per CDR3 protein. The table records under 80,000 distinct CDR3 sequences, about an eighth of them present only once. Sequenced input: whole blood. Every receptor here comes from an adult who was a healthcare worker with PCR-confirmed SARS-CoV-2 infection or an uninfected control (not recorded which).

This clonotype came up many times. This chain uses TRBV11-2 with TRBJ2-1; 12 positions agree with TRBD2. Germline-derived CDR1 and CDR2 are SGHAT and FQNNGV. This CDR3 is 14 amino acids long. Trimming removed 2 bases from V and 10 bases from J; junction bases left unmatched: 3. Here the CDR3 reads CASSLLAGGREQFF. In DNA, the CDR3 is TGTGCCAGCAGCTTACTAGCGGGGGGGCGCGAGCAGTTCTTC.

This clonotype was observed at least ten times. V gene TRBV5-5 combines with J gene TRBJ1-2, with a tentative D call TRBD1 (6 bases). The CDR3 consists of 13 residues. The germline gives CDR1 SGHKS, CDR2 YYEKEE (reference sequence). Trimming removed 5 bases from V and 4 bases from J, with 12 bases in between. CDR3 sequence: CASSSDRTYGYTF. The CDR3, as DNA: TGTGCCAGCAGTTCTGACAGGACCTATGGCTACACCTTC. Looking up the rest from reference TRBV5-5 and TRBJ1-2 gives the full variable domain: DAGVTQSPTHLIKTRGQQVTLRCSPISGHKSVSWYQQVLGQGPQFIFQYYEKEERGRGNFPDRFSARQFPNYSSELNVNALLLGDSALYLCASSSDRTYGYTFGSGTRLTVV.

This sequence joins TRBV6-5 and TRBJ2-7; D gene ambiguous. Trimming removed 6 bases at V and 6 bases at J, with 9 bases between. Germline V lookup: CDR1 MNHEY, CDR2 SVGAGI. The CDR3 is 11 amino acids. This CDR3 reads CASSRAGEQYF. CDR3 sequence (DNA): TGTGCCAGCAGCCGCGCAGGCGAGCAGTACTTC.

This clonotype was found many times. This rearrangement joins TRBV6-2 or TRBV6-3 to TRBJ2-1; 14 bases are shared with TRBD2. This CDR3 has 17 amino acids. Unmatched junction bases numbered 6, after V lost 5 bases and J lost 3 bases. From germline, CDR1 is MNHEY and CDR2 SVGEGT. The CDR3 DNA is TGTGCCAGCAGTCCGGGACTAGCGGGGGATCACTACAATGAGCAGTTCTTC. This gives the protein CASSPGLAGDHYNEQFF.

V usage is TRBV6-1 and J usage is TRBJ2-1; D may be TRBD2 (5 bases). V lost 5 bases and J lost 4, with 24 bases in between. CDR1 and CDR2 from the germline V gene are MNHNS and SASEGT. The CDR3 totals 18 residues. CDR3 nucleotide sequence: TGTGCCAGCAGTCTCAACCGCGGGTCCTCCCACGCGTACAATGAGCAGTTCTTC. Protein product: CASSLNRGSSHAYNEQFF.

This clonotype was detected many times. The chain has TRBV29-1 and TRBJ2-5; the D gene is possibly TRBD2 (5 bases). This CDR3 comprises 12 residues. V gave up 4 bases and J gave up 4 bases, with 10 bases separating them. Looked up from germline, CDR1 is SQVTM and CDR2 is ANQGSEA. The CDR3 spells CSVGGIGETQYF. Written as DNA, the CDR3 is TGCAGCGTTGGAGGGATCGGAGAGACCCAGTACTTC. Full variable domain (rest looked up from reference TRBV29-1 and TRBJ2-5): SAVISQKPSRDICQRGTSLTIQCQVDSQVTMMFWYRQQPGQSLTLIATANQGSEATYESGFVIDKFPISRPNLTFSTLTVSNMSPEDSSIYLCSVGGIGETQYFGPGTRLLVL.

This clonotype has a count of ten or more. The chain is built from TRBV6-1 and TRBJ1-2, with 7 bases fitting TRBD1. After removal of 6 bases from V and 3 bases from J, the junction contained 1 base not matched to a gene. CDR1 is MNHNS, CDR2 SASEGT, per germline. The CDR3 consists of 12 residues. The CDR3 loop is CASRTGDYGYTF. In DNA form, the CDR3 reads TGTGCCAGCAGAACAGGGGACTATGGCTACACCTTC.

In its sample, this clonotype was seen many times. The V gene is TRBV25-1, the J gene TRBJ1-4; D unclear. The CDR3 runs to 16 residues. V was shortened by 3 bases and J by 3 bases, with 14 bases between the two germline ends. The V gene's germline CDR1 is MGHDK and CDR2 SYGVNS. The DNA of the CDR3 is TGTGCCAGCAGTGATCAGAGTGGGCTTTCTAATGAAAAACTGTTTTTT. Translation gives CASSDQSGLSNEKLFF. The complete variable domain, with remaining parts taken from reference TRBV25-1 and TRBJ1-4, reads EADIYQTPRYLVIGTGKKITLECSQTMGHDKMYWYQQDPGMELHLIHYSYGVNSTEKGDLSSESTVSRIRTEHFPLTLESARPSHTSQYLCASSDQSGLSNEKLFFGSGTQLSVL.

V is TRBV29-1 and J is TRBJ2-1, with TRBD2 identical over 7 bases. This CDR3 is built from 11 residues. Germline CDR1 is SQVTM and CDR2 is ANQGSEA. CDR3 amino acids: CSMGGSREQFF. In nucleotides, the CDR3 is TGCAGTATGGGGGGGAGTCGTGAGCAGTTCTTC.

In DNA form, the CDR3 reads TGCAGTGCTAGATCCCTGGGACAGGGGGTTCTGCGTGCTTTCTTT. Its protein product is CSARSLGQGVLRAFF. The chain employs TRBV20-1 and TRBJ1-1; 11 bases align to TRBD1. The V gene's germline CDR1 is DFQATT and CDR2 SNEGSKA (reference sequence). The CDR3 is made up of 15 amino acids. The V and J ends lost 2 bases and 11 bases, in that order; junction bases with no gene match: 13.

About this clonotype: A much larger clone differs by one base, so this may be a read error. The chain links TRBV10-3 to TRBJ2-7; D remains ambiguous. The CDR3 is 11 residues long. The germline CDR1 and CDR2 sequences are ENHRY and SYGVKD. V was pared by 4 bases and J by 2 bases, with 3 bases between. This chain's CDR3 is CAISGTYEQYF. CDR3 DNA: TGTGCCATCAGTGGGACCTACGAGCAGTACTTC.

This sequence joins TRBV7-9 and TRBJ1-3, with 10 bases aligning to TRBD1. The CDR3 has 18 amino acids. Germline CDR1 and CDR2: SEHNR and FQNEAQ (reference sequence). V lost 3 bases and J lost 4; bases outside the gene matches: 12. CDR3 in amino acids: CASSFGQGVDLFGNTIYF. Written as DNA, the CDR3 is TGTGCCAGCAGCTTTGGACAGGGGGTCGACCTTTTCGGAAACACCATATATTTT.

This clonotype was seen ten or more times. The chain combines TRBV20-1 with TRBJ1-4, with D tentatively TRBD1 (6 bases). Germline V gene data show CDR1 as DFQATT and CDR2 as SNEGSKA (reference sequence). V lost 3 bases, J lost 14 bases, and 16 bases lay in between. This CDR3 comprises 12 residues. As DNA, the CDR3 is TGCAGTGCTAGCCGCACAGGGATGAGGCTGTTTTTT. Its protein is CSASRTGMRLFF.

The chain employs TRBV11-2 and TRBJ2-3; D is uncertain. Deletions cut 2 bases from V and 0 bases from J, with 15 bases between. There are 17 residues in the CDR3. The germline V gene encodes CDR1 SGHAT and CDR2 FQNNGV. CDR3 loop: CASSLLRKTLSTDTQYF. In DNA, the CDR3 is TGTGCCAGCAGCTTACTCCGAAAGACGCTTAGCACAGATACGCAGTATTTT.

A few counts support this clonotype. V and J are TRBV5-1 and TRBJ2-3; TRBD2 is a possible D gene (6 bases). The germline V gene encodes CDR1 SGHRS and CDR2 YFSETQ. The CDR3 is 14 residues long. V lost 4 bases to trimming and J lost 2 bases, with 11 bases between them. Written as DNA, the CDR3 is TGCGCCAGCAGCCGGGAGCTCTACACAGATACGCAGTATTTT. Amino acids: CASSRELYTDTQYF.

The chain is built from TRBV6-1 and TRBJ1-5, with 8 bases fitting TRBD1. V dropped 6 bases and J dropped 3; count of bases not matched to a gene: 7. Germline lookup yields CDR1 MNHNS and CDR2 SASEGT. The CDR3 is 15 residues long. CDR3 region: CASRVNRGNNQPQHF. The CDR3 nucleotides are TGTGCCAGCAGAGTAAACAGGGGGAACAATCAGCCCCAGCATTTT.

This clonotype was counted ten times or more. The chain links TRBV13 to TRBJ2-2, with D perhaps TRBD1 (5 bases). Germline V CDR1 and CDR2: PRHDT, FYEKMQ (reference sequence). The CDR3 is 14 amino acids. V lost 5 bases and J lost 6, with 13 bases in between. CDR3 sequence (DNA): TGTGCCAGCAGCCCTGACAGAACCCCCGGGGAGCTGTTTTTT. Its protein product is CASSPDRTPGELFF.

This clonotype was seen more than once but under ten times. V is TRBV29-1 and J is TRBJ2-5, with D uncertain. This CDR3 has 11 residues. Germline V CDR1 and CDR2: SQVTM, ANQGSEA. Trimming took off 3 bases at V and 2 bases at J, with 4 bases between the two ends. The CDR3 sequence: CSVDRQETQYF. CDR3 in DNA: TGCAGCGTTGACCGACAAGAGACCCAGTACTTC.

In this sample, this clonotype turned up a few times. The CDR3 region is CASSSGQPLHF. The DNA for the CDR3 is TGTGCCAGCAGCTCCGGACAGCCCCTCCACTTT. The V and J genes are TRBV3-1 and TRBJ1-6; a possible D gene is TRBD1 (6 bases). V was clipped by 5 bases and J by 13 bases, with 9 bases between them. Looked up from germline, CDR1 is LGHDT and CDR2 is YNNKEL (reference sequence). There are 11 residues in the CDR3. Full variable domain (remainder filled in from reference TRBV3-1 and TRBJ1-6): DTAVSQTPKYLVTQMGNDKSIKCEQNLGHDTMYWYKQDSKKFLKIMFSYNNKELIINETVPNRFSPKSPDKAHLNLHINSLELGDSAVYFCASSSGQPLHFGNGTRLTVT.

This clonotype showed up many times. The V call is TRBV7-9, the J call TRBJ1-3; 7 positions agree with TRBD1. The V gene's germline CDR1 is SEHNR and CDR2 FQNEAQ (reference sequence). This CDR3 region has 14 residues. J was trimmed by 7 bases and V by 3 bases; bases with no gene match: 6. The CDR3 nucleotides read TGTGCCAGCAGCTTCTCGACAGGGTTCAACACCATATATTTT. Protein product: CASSFSTGFNTIYF.

This clonotype was observed at least ten times. V usage is TRBV4-2 and J usage is TRBJ2-7, with D possibly matching TRBD1 (6 bases). V lost 0 bases and J lost 3, with 15 bases in between. This CDR3 contains 16 residues. Germline V lookup: CDR1 LGHNA, CDR2 YNFKEQ. The CDR3 region is CASSQEWGQTIYEQYF. As DNA, the CDR3 is TGTGCCAGCAGCCAAGAATGGGGGCAAACGATCTACGAGCAGTACTTC.

As to this clonotype: This could be a read error, since a much larger clone is one nucleotide away. J is TRBJ1-1 and V is TRBV7-9, with TRBD1 matching over 7 bases. Germline V CDR1 and CDR2: SEHNR, FQNEAQ (reference sequence). V shed 5 bases and J 6 bases; nucleotides not matched to a gene: 9. The CDR3 is 14 residues long. CDR3 sequence reads: CASSVGHQGAEAFF. The CDR3 DNA follows: TGTGCCAGCAGCGTGGGACACCAGGGGGCTGAAGCTTTCTTT.

This chain connects TRBV7-2 to TRBJ1-6, with D possibly TRBD1 on 6 matching bases. The V gene's germline CDR1 is SGHTA and CDR2 FQGNSA. The CDR3 is 14 residues long. V gave up 5 bases and J gave up 8 bases, with 13 bases separating them. The CDR3 is CASSPNRAYSPLHF. The CDR3 DNA reads as TGTGCCAGCAGCCCTAACAGGGCTTATTCACCCCTCCACTTT.

In its sample, this clonotype was seen many times. The CDR3 here is CASSLADLTNEKLFF. CDR3 nucleotides: TGTGCCAGCAGCTTGGCGGATTTGACTAATGAAAAACTGTTTTTT. The gene calls are TRBV5-6 and TRBJ1-4; no clear D gene. The CDR3 is 15 amino acids. Germline V gene lookup returns CDR1 SGHDT and CDR2 YYEEEE. Between the trimmed V and J ends, which lost 0 bases and 2 bases, there was a span of 8 bases.

This clonotype appeared a few times. The rearrangement joins TRBV20-1 to TRBJ2-5, with D perhaps matching TRBD2 (6 bases). Germline CDR1 DFQATT, CDR2 SNEGSKA (reference sequence). Between the trimmed V and J ends, which lost 5 bases and 1 base, there was a span of 17 bases. There are 15 residues in the CDR3. CDR3 sequence (DNA): TGCAGTGCTCCCCTCGGGGCGGGGCGCCAAGAGACCCAGTACTTC. This gives the protein CSAPLGAGRQETQYF.

The table lists this clonotype with a few counts. The chain carries TRBV7-2 and TRBJ1-5, with 7 positions matching TRBD1. There are 11 residues in the CDR3. CDR1 and CDR2 (germline): SGHTA, FQGNSA. Trimming removed 4 bases from V and 11 bases from J; junction bases left unmatched: 2. For the CDR3, the DNA is TGTGCCAGCAGCTCCGGACAGGCCCAGCATTTT. Its protein is CASSSGQAQHF.

This clonotype was recorded a few times. The J gene is TRBJ2-2, the V gene TRBV7-6; TRBD1 matches at 7 bases. Germline V gene lookup returns CDR1 SGHVS and CDR2 FNYEAQ. The V segment lost 1 base and the J segment 7 bases; nucleotides outside the gene matches: 6. The CDR3 is 15 residues long. This chain's CDR3 is CASSLVRGQIGELFF. CDR3 nucleotides: TGTGCCAGCAGCTTAGTAAGGGGGCAGATCGGGGAGCTGTTTTTT.